The rows below give T cell receptor beta chains drawn from one sample of a study of cytomegalovirus exposure and HLA in healthy donors. Repertoires were generated with immunoSEQ multiplex PCR, while TCRdb's copy carries only in-frame clones and drops some. Among approximately 130,000 clones listed, 70% to 90% were seen once. Sequenced: PBMCs. The receptors here all came from a boy younger than 18 in good health and CMV-seronegative. Each CDR3 is given with its conserved first and last residue. A D gene is named only where the DNA matches it firmly. Size tells how often a clone was seen (once, few, many) or the class of an expanded clone, and some rows leave it out.

v_gene: TRBV7-2
abundance: NA
j_gene: TRBJ2-5
d_gene: TRBD1
CDR3nt: TGTGCCAGCAGCTTAGGGGTACGGGACAGGGGACGGGAGACCCAGTACTTC
CDR3aa: CASSLGVRDRGRETQYF

v_gene: TRBV30
abundance: NA
j_gene: TRBJ2-5
d_gene: NA
CDR3nt: TGTGCCTGGGGGCTTCGGGAGCAGTACTTC
CDR3aa: CAWGLREQYF

v_gene: TRBV5-1
abundance: few
j_gene: TRBJ1-1
d_gene: NA
CDR3nt: TGCGCCAGCAGCTTGGAGGCGGGAGACGCTTTCTTT
CDR3aa: CASSLEAGDAFF

v_gene: TRBV27
abundance: NA
j_gene: TRBJ1-5
d_gene: TRBD1
CDR3nt: TGTGCCAGCAGTTTCGGACAGGGGAGTCAGCCCCAGCATTTT
CDR3aa: CASSFGQGSQPQHF

v_gene: TRBV12-5
abundance: NA
j_gene: TRBJ2-5
d_gene: TRBD2
CDR3nt: TGTGCTAGTGGACTAGCGGGGGGATTAGAGACCCAGTACTTC
CDR3aa: CASGLAGGLETQYF

v_gene: TRBV7-2
abundance: NA
j_gene: TRBJ2-7
d_gene: NA
CDR3nt: TGTGCCAGCAGCTTTCTAACCGCCGAGCAGTACTTC
CDR3aa: CASSFLTAEQYF

v_gene: TRBV9
abundance: NA
j_gene: TRBJ2-7
d_gene: TRBD2
CDR3nt: TGTGCCAGCAGCGGCGGGACTAGCGGGAGCCATTCCTACGAGCAGTACTTC
CDR3aa: CASSGGTSGSHSYEQYF

v_gene: TRBV7-9
abundance: NA
j_gene: TRBJ1-5
d_gene: NA
CDR3nt: TGTGCCAACATTCGACAGCACCTCAATCAGCCCCAGCATTTT
CDR3aa: CANIRQHLNQPQHF

v_gene: TRBV7-9
abundance: NA
j_gene: TRBJ2-7
d_gene: TRBD2
CDR3nt: TGTGCCAGCAGCTTAGCTGCGGGAGGGCCCTACGAGCAGTACTTC
CDR3aa: CASSLAAGGPYEQYF

v_gene: TRBV7-8
abundance: NA
j_gene: TRBJ1-5
d_gene: NA
CDR3nt: TGTGCCAGCACCCTGGCAGGGAAGTATAGCAATCAGCCCCAGCATTTT
CDR3aa: CASTLAGKYSNQPQHF

v_gene: TRBV6-1
abundance: NA
j_gene: TRBJ1-1
d_gene: TRBD1
CDR3nt: TGTGCCAGCAGTGAACAGGGGGCGTATATAAACACTGAAGCTTTCTTT
CDR3aa: CASSEQGAYINTEAFF

v_gene: TRBV18
abundance: NA
j_gene: TRBJ1-2
d_gene: NA
CDR3nt: TGTGCCAGCTCACCAATTGACGGGGGAGAATATGGCTACACCTTC
CDR3aa: CASSPIDGGEYGYTF

v_gene: TRBV4-3
abundance: NA
j_gene: TRBJ2-1
d_gene: NA
CDR3nt: TGCGCCAGCAGCCAAGAACGTATGAGTGAGCAGTTCTTC
CDR3aa: CASSQERMSEQFF

v_gene: TRBV21-1
abundance: NA
j_gene: TRBJ1-4
d_gene: NA
CDR3nt: TGTGCCAGCAGAAAGGGGTCCAGGCTCTATCATACTAATGAAAAACTGTTTTTT
CDR3aa: CASRKGSRLYHTNEKLFF

v_gene: TRBV11-2
abundance: NA
j_gene: TRBJ1-2
d_gene: NA
CDR3nt: TGTGCCAGCAGCCCCATGCTCGAATCGGGTGGCTACACCTTC
CDR3aa: CASSPMLESGGYTF

v_gene: TRBV27
abundance: NA
j_gene: TRBJ1-2
d_gene: NA
CDR3nt: TGTGCCAGCAGTTTATCAGGGAGTTATGGCTACACCTTC
CDR3aa: CASSLSGSYGYTF

v_gene: TRBV6-5
abundance: NA
j_gene: TRBJ1-1
d_gene: NA
CDR3nt: TGTGCCAGCAGTTACCCCGGGGGGGACGCTTTCTTT
CDR3aa: CASSYPGGDAFF